Below are 5 T cell receptor beta chains sequenced from a single sample in a study of T cells expressing NK-cell markers. One entry per CDR3 protein, without DNA, is what TCRdb gives after re-calling the 5' RACE reads. Here the sample table reports around 550,000 distinct CDR3 sequences. Sequencing was performed on blood T cells: a sorted CD56 or NKG2C T cell subset, CD4+ or CD8+ T cells, or bulk PBMC T cells (not recorded which). These receptors came from a man younger than 35 in good health.

The chain links TRBV7-9 to TRBJ2-1; without DNA, the TCRdb call of TRBD2 cannot be checked. CDR3 length: 16 amino acids. CDR1 and CDR2 (germline): SEHNR, FQNEAQ (reference sequence). The CDR3 region is CASSLSRSWDRNEQFF.

The chain carries TRBV29-1 and TRBJ2-5; the D call of TRBD2 rests on TCRdb alone, since no DNA is present to check it. The CDR3 totals 14 residues. Germline V gene data show CDR1 as SQVTM and CDR2 as ANQGSEA. CDR3 region: CSVRSREGRETQYF.

The chain has TRBV5-1 and TRBJ1-2. This CDR3 is 12 amino acids long. Germline lookup yields CDR1 SGHRS and CDR2 YFSETQ. CDR3 region: CASSRNDYGYTF. The whole variable domain, filled in from reference TRBV5-1 and TRBJ1-2, reads KAGVTQTPRYLIKTRGQQVTLSCSPISGHRSVSWYQQTPGQGLQFLFEYFSETQRNKGNFPGRFSGRQFSNSRSEMNVSTLELGDSALYLCASSRNDYGYTFGSGTRLTVV.

This chain joins TRBV18 and TRBJ1-1. The CDR3 has 16 amino acids. Germline V gives CDR1 KGHSH, CDR2 LQKENI. This CDR3 is CASSPQNTISNTEAFF.

The chain employs TRBV20-1 and TRBJ1-4. Germline V lookup: CDR1 DFQATT, CDR2 SNEGSKA (reference sequence). The CDR3 is 11 residues long. This chain's CDR3 is CSAASNEKLFF.